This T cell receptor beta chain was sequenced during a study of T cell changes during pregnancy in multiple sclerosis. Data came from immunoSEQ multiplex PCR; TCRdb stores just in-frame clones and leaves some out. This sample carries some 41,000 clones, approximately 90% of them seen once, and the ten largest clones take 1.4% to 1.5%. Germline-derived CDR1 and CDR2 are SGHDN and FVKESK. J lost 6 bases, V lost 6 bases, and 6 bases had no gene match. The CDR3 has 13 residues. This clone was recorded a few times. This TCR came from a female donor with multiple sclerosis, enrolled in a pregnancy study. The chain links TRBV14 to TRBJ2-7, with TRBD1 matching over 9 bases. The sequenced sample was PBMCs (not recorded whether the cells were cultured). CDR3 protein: CASSWGQGPEQYF. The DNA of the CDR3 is TGTGCCAGCAGTTGGGGACAGGGCCCCGAGCAGTACTTC.